These T cell receptor beta chains were read from a single sample in a study of T cells after posttransplantation cyclophosphamide. The table came from immunoSEQ multiplex PCR; TCRdb's copy has only in-frame clones and leaves some out. The sample presents under 25,000 clones, none singletons. The sequencing used PBMCs, collected after allogeneic stem cell transplant with posttransplant cyclophosphamide. These receptors all stem from a young adult male patient who received an allogeneic stem cell transplant from a related donor, was CMV-positive, and had no GVHD. Some T cells may be supplied by the graft donor. Both conserved end residues are part of each CDR3. A D gene is named only where the DNA matches it firmly. A row's size may be missing; if present it is once, few, many or a size class.

v_call	d_call	clone_size	cdr3_length	j_call	cdr3_nt	cdr3_aa
TRBV28	TRBD1	few	16	TRBJ1-6	TGTGCCAGCATAGGCAGGGGGGTCTCGGTGAATTCACCCCTCCACTTT	CASIGRGVSVNSPLHF
TRBV7-9	-	many	12	TRBJ2-7	TGTGCCAGCAGTTCGACAGTTTACGAGCAGTACTTC	CASSSTVYEQYF
TRBV15	TRBD1	many	16	TRBJ1-5	TGTGCCACCAGCGGATACAGGGGACGCAATGGACAGCCCCAGCATTTT	CATSGYRGRNGQPQHF
TRBV7-7	TRBD2	many	13	TRBJ2-3	TGTGCCAGCAGCCTAGCGGGGAGGGATACGCAGTATTTT	CASSLAGRDTQYF
TRBV15	-	many	14	TRBJ2-7	TGTGCCACCAGACTAGCCGGGACAGATTACGAGCAGTACTTC	CATRLAGTDYEQYF
TRBV28	-	-	14	TRBJ1-2	TGTGCCAGCAGTTTGGGGCAGGGAGGATATGGCTACACCTTC	CASSLGQGGYGYTF
TRBV30	TRBD1	many	14	TRBJ1-5	TGTGCCTGGTCCCCGACAGGGGTTTTTCAGCCCCAGCATTTT	CAWSPTGVFQPQHF
TRBV7-5	-	many	14	TRBJ2-7	TGTGTCAGCACACCAGGGGGATCCCTCTACGAGCAGTACTTC	CVSTPGGSLYEQYF
TRBV4-1	-	many	16	TRBJ2-3	TGCGCCAGCAGCCAAGATACGACGGGGAGCACAGATACGCAGTATTTT	CASSQDTTGSTDTQYF
TRBV7-9	TRBD2	many	15	TRBJ2-1	TGTGCCAGCAGCTTTGAGCGGGATTCCTACAATGAGCAGTTCTTC	CASSFERDSYNEQFF
TRBV13	-	few	16	TRBJ1-2	TGTACCAGCACCCCCCCCGCGGGCGGGCCGGGGTATGGCTACACCTTC	CTSTPPAGGPGYGYTF
TRBV6-5	-	many	15	TRBJ2-3	TGTGCCAGCAGTTACTTTCGGGGTGGCACAGATACGCAGTATTTT	CASSYFRGGTDTQYF
TRBV7-6	-	many	15	TRBJ2-1	TGTGCCAGCAGCTCATCTTATATGAGAGGGTATGAGCAGTTCTTC	CASSSSYMRGYEQFF
TRBV7-3	-	many	13	TRBJ2-5	TGTGCCAGCAGCAAATTACAGGGCCGGACCCAGTACTTC	CASSKLQGRTQYF
TRBV6-4	-	many	17	TRBJ2-7	TGTGCCAGCAGTGACTCTTTCCTTGCTAGAAAACTCTACGAGCAGTACTTC	CASSDSFLARKLYEQYF
TRBV30	-	many	14	TRBJ1-5	TGTGCCTGGAGTGCACAGGGAATAGGGCAGCCCCAGCATTTT	CAWSAQGIGQPQHF
TRBV18	-	many	13	TRBJ1-1	TGTGCCAGCCAGGCGTCACTGAACACTGAAGCTTTCTTT	CASQASLNTEAFF
TRBV9	TRBD2	many	15	TRBJ2-7	TGTGCCAGCAGCAGACAGGGACTAGCGGGAGCCGAGCAGTACTTC	CASSRQGLAGAEQYF
TRBV6-5	TRBD2	many	15	TRBJ2-7	TGTGCCAGCAGTAGGAGACTAGCGGGTTTCGACGAGCAGTACTTC	CASSRRLAGFDEQYF
TRBV7-9	TRBD1	few	18	TRBJ1-2	TGTGCCAGCAGCTTAGACGGGCCTTGGACAGGGTTTGTCAATGGCTACACCTTC	CASSLDGPWTGFVNGYTF
TRBV6-1	-	many	15	TRBJ1-5	TGTGCCAGCAGGAGACAACCGTCGTCTAATCAGCCCCAGCATTTT	CASRRQPSSNQPQHF
TRBV7-6	TRBD2	many	14	TRBJ2-7	TGTGCCAGCAGCTATAGCGGGGGGCCCTACGAGCAGTACTTC	CASSYSGGPYEQYF
TRBV28	TRBD1	many	14	TRBJ1-6	TGTGCCAGCAGTCCCGGACAGGGGAACTCACCCCTCCACTTT	CASSPGQGNSPLHF
TRBV5-4	TRBD1	many	18	TRBJ2-1	TGTGCCAGCAGCTTTTATCTGGGACAGGCCACCTTATACAATGAGCAGTTCTTC	CASSFYLGQATLYNEQFF
TRBV10-3	TRBD1	many	12	TRBJ2-7	TGTGCCACTCAGGACAGGGGGCAGGAGCAGTACTTC	CATQDRGQEQYF
TRBV10-3	-	many	15	TRBJ1-5	TGTGCCATCAGTGCAGGGAGGCAGAGCAATCAGCCCCAGCATTTT	CAISAGRQSNQPQHF
TRBV10-2	-	many	10	TRBJ2-7	TGCGCCAGCAGGGAGGGGCGGCAGTACTTC	CASREGRQYF
TRBV9	-	many	13	TRBJ1-2	TGTGCCAGCAGCGGACAGCTGAACTATGGCTACACCTTC	CASSGQLNYGYTF
TRBV7-8	TRBD2	many	13	TRBJ2-7	TGTGCCAGCAGCTTGACTAGCGACTACGAGCAGTACTTC	CASSLTSDYEQYF
TRBV11-3	TRBD1	many	16	TRBJ1-5	TGTGCCAACCCGGGACAGACGAGGTGTAATGGTCAGCCCCAGCATTTT	CANPGQTRCNGQPQHF
TRBV4-1	-	many	14	TRBJ2-7	TGCGCCAGCAGCCGATCCTTTAGCTCCTACGAGCAGTACTTC	CASSRSFSSYEQYF
TRBV7-9	-	many	14	TRBJ1-5	TGTGCCAGCAGCTTGACAGATAGCAATCAGCCCCAGCATTTT	CASSLTDSNQPQHF
TRBV4-1	-	many	15	TRBJ2-5	TGCGCCAGCAGCCAAGAGGGCCTATATCAAGAGACCCAGTACTTC	CASSQEGLYQETQYF
TRBV2	TRBD1	many	12	TRBJ2-7	TGTGCCAGCTCGGACAGGATCTACGAGCAGTACTTC	CASSDRIYEQYF
TRBV7-2	TRBD2	many	14	TRBJ2-7	TGTGCCAGCAGTTTGGGAGCGGGGAACTACGAGCAGTACTTC	CASSLGAGNYEQYF
TRBV7-9	TRBD2	many	15	TRBJ2-7	TGTGCCAGCAGCTTTGGACTAGCGGGTTTCCACGAGCAGTACTTC	CASSFGLAGFHEQYF
TRBV20-1	-	many	11	TRBJ1-2	TGCAGTGCTAGCCAGAGGAATGGCTACACCTTC	CSASQRNGYTF
TRBV7-3	TRBD1	many	16	TRBJ1-1	TGTGCCAGCAGCTTATACAGGGGGCGAGGGGTGGGTGAAGCTTTCTTT	CASSLYRGRGVGEAFF
TRBV5-1	TRBD1	many	13	TRBJ1-2	TGCGCCAGCAGCTTAGGACAGGACTATGGCTACACCTTC	CASSLGQDYGYTF